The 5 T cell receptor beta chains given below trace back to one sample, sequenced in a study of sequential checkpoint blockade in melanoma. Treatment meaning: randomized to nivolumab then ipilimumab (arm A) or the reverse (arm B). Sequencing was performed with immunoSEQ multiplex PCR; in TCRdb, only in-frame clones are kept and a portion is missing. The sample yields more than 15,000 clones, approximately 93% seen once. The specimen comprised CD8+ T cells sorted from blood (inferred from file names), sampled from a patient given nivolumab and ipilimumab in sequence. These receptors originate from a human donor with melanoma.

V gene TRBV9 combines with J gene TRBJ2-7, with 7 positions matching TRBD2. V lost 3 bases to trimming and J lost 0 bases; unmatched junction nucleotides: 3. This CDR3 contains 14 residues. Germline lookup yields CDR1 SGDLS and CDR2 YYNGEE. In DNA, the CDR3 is TGTGCCAGCAGCGGTGGGGACTACTCCTACGAGCAGTACTTC. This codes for CASSGGDYSYEQYF.

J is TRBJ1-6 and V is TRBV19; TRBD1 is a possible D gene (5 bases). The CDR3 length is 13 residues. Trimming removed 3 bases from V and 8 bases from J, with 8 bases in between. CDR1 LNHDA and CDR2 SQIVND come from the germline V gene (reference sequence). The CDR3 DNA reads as TGTGCCAGTAGTATGACAGATTATTCACCCCTCCACTTT. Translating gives CASSMTDYSPLHF.

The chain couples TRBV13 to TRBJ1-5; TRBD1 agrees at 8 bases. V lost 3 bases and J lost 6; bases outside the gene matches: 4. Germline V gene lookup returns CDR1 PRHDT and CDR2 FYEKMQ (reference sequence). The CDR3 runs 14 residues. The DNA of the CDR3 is TGTGCCAGCAGCTTCGGACAGGGTGGTCAGCCCCAGCATTTT. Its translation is CASSFGQGGQPQHF. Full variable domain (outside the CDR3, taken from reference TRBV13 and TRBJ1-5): AAGVIQSPRHLIKEKRETATLKCYPIPRHDTVYWYQQGPGQDPQFLISFYEKMQSDKGSIPDRFSAQQFSDYHSELNMSSLELGDSALYFCASSFGQGGQPQHFGDGTRLSIL.

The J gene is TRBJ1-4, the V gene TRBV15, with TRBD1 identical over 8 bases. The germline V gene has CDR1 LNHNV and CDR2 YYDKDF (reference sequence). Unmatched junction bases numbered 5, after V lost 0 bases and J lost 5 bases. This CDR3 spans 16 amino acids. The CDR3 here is CATSRDPRQGNEKLFF. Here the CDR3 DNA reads TGTGCCACCAGCAGAGATCCGAGACAGGGGAATGAAAAACTGTTTTTT.

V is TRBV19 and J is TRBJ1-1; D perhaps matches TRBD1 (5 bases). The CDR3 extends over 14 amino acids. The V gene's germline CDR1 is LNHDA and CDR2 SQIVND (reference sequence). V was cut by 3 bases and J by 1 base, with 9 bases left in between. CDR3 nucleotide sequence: TGTGCCAGTAGTATTTGGGGGGGGAACACTGAAGCTTTCTTT. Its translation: CASSIWGGNTEAFF.